The 32 T cell receptor beta chains given below trace back to one sample, sequenced in a study of CD4 T cells in relation to SARS-CoV-2 and coronaviruses (dated by TCRdb to about 2021). No cognate antigen is known for these TCRs. CD4+ T cells from unexposed donors were collected before the COVID-19 pandemic (2011-2018). After around 10 days of culture, CD4+ T cells were isolated with the EasySep CD4+ T cell isolation kit. Receptors were amplified or captured by the immunoSEQ multiplex PCR assay. The table comes from immuneACCESS by way of TCRdb, which keeps in-frame sequences with V and J called. Part of the clones is missing from these tables; in studies checked, under half for an unresolved V gene and the rest for unknown reasons. A total of around 20,000 clones appear in this sample, roughly 77% of them only once. About a fifth of the sample lies in the top ten. Sequencing was done on a sample of CD4+ T cells from PBMCs, cultured in vitro. The receptors come from a human donor in good health.

The rearrangement links TRBV3-1 (or the pseudogene TRBV3-2) to TRBJ2-4; D is uncertain. Germline values: CDR1 LGHDT, CDR2 YNNKEL (reference sequence). This CDR3 region has 16 residues. The V gene lost 0 bases and the J gene lost 0 bases, with 9 bases spanning the gap. The CDR3 protein is CASSQDSNEAKNIQYF. In nucleotides, the CDR3 is TGTGCCAGCAGCCAAGACAGTAACGAAGCCAAAAACATTCAGTACTTC.

The CDR3 bases are TGTGCCAGCAGTGCCAGACGGGACTCGGTGATCTACGAGCAGTACTTC. Its protein product is CASSARRDSVIYEQYF. This chain connects TRBV6-1 to TRBJ2-7; D perhaps matches TRBD2 (6 bases). Trimming took 4 bases from V and 3 from J, leaving 19 bases between them. Germline CDR1 reads MNHNS; CDR2 reads SASEGT. The CDR3 is made up of 16 amino acids.

This clone was seen just once. CDR3 bases: TGCGCCAGCAGCCGGACAGGGGGCTCCTACGAGCAGTACTTC. It specifies CASSRTGGSYEQYF. The rearrangement joins TRBV4-3 to TRBJ2-7; 10 bases agree with TRBD1. The CDR3 totals 14 residues. J was trimmed by 0 bases and V by 4 bases; bases with no gene match: 0. Looked up from germline, CDR1 is LGHNA and CDR2 is YSLEER.

The gene calls are TRBV20-1 and TRBJ2-7; D perhaps matches TRBD2 (6 bases). V shed 3 bases and J shed 4 bases, with 16 bases lying between them. Germline CDR1 is DFQATT and CDR2 is SNEGSKA (reference sequence). The CDR3 is made up of 14 amino acids. The CDR3 DNA is TGCAGTGCTAGTGGGACTGCCACCCCTTACGAGCAGTACTTC. This sequence encodes CSASGTATPYEQYF.

This rearrangement joins TRBV6-5 to TRBJ2-3; tentatively, D is TRBD2 (5 bases). Trimming pared 5 bases from V and 2 bases from J, leaving 8 bases between. The CDR3 runs 13 residues. In germline, CDR1 is MNHEY, CDR2 SVGAGI. The CDR3: CASSTRDTDTQYF. The CDR3 region has the DNA TGTGCCAGCAGTACCCGGGACACAGATACGCAGTATTTT.

This chain uses TRBV21-1 with TRBJ2-7; TRBD2, the table's D call, was not compared with the DNA. TRBV21-1 is recorded as a pseudogene. The CDR3 extends over 16 amino acids. The CDR3 sequence: CASSKEYGGRAYEQYF. CDR3 sequence (DNA): TGTGCCAGCAGCAAAGAATATGGCGGGAGGGCCTACGAGCAGTACTTC.

This clone has just one count. The V call is TRBV15, the J call TRBJ1-5; D is unclear. The CDR3 has 14 amino acids. Germline V gene lookup returns CDR1 LNHNV and CDR2 YYDKDF (reference sequence). Between the trimmed V and J ends, which lost 5 bases and 5 bases, there was a span of 13 bases. The CDR3 region has the DNA TGTGCCACCAGCGCCGTTCGGCTCGATCAGCCCCAGCATTTT. It codes for CATSAVRLDQPQHF. The full variable domain, in which reference TRBV15 and TRBJ1-5 provide the parts outside the CDR3, is DAMVIQNPRYQVTQFGKPVTLSCSQTLNHNVMYWYQQKSSQAPKLLFHYYDKDFNNEADTPDNFQSRRPNTSFCFLDIRSPGLGDTAMYLCATSAVRLDQPQHFGDGTRLSIL.

The chain joins TRBV4-2 to TRBJ1-2; 11 bases are shared with TRBD1. Germline V gene lookup returns CDR1 LGHNA and CDR2 YNFKEQ. The V segment lost 4 bases and the J segment 3 bases; nucleotides outside the gene matches: 13. The CDR3 runs 18 residues. CDR3 nucleotide sequence: TGTGCCAGCAGCCCTTACGCCGGGACAGGGGGTAGGGACTATGGCTACACCTTC. Translation: CASSPYAGTGGRDYGYTF.

The gene calls are TRBV5-5 and TRBJ1-3, with 7 bases identical to TRBD1. After removal of 3 bases from V and 2 bases from J, the junction contained 8 bases not matched to a gene. The CDR3 has 16 residues. The germline gives CDR1 SGHKS, CDR2 YYEKEE (reference sequence). The CDR3 sequence: CASSSGDSYPGNTIYF. The CDR3 DNA is TGTGCCAGCAGCTCAGGGGACAGCTACCCTGGAAACACCATATATTTT.

This clone was observed a few times. V and J are TRBV12-3 or TRBV12-4 and TRBJ1-4; 9 bases map to TRBD1. The CDR3 has 13 amino acids. The ends lost 6 bases at V and 13 bases at J; junction bases unmatched: 9. CDR3 DNA sequence: TGTGCCAGCAGGTCCGGGACAGGGTTGGGACTGTTTTTT. Translated, it gives CASRSGTGLGLFF.

The chain has TRBV10-2 and TRBJ2-7, with 8 bases identical to TRBD2. The CDR3 spans 13 residues. V shed 7 bases and J 6 bases; nucleotides not matched to a gene: 8. Germline V gene sequence: CDR1 WSHSY, CDR2 SAAADI. CDR3 sequence: CASNGLAPSEQYF. The CDR3 DNA is TGCGCCAGCAATGGACTAGCCCCTTCCGAGCAGTACTTC.

The chain joins TRBV5-1 to TRBJ2-3; 9 bases are shared with TRBD2. The J segment lost 3 bases and the V segment lost 0 bases, leaving 8 bases of the junction unmatched. The CDR3 is 17 amino acids. CDR1 is SGHRS and CDR2 is YFSETQ in the germline V gene. The CDR3 here is CASSLGGSGSGTDTQYF. CDR3 coding DNA: TGCGCCAGCAGCTTGGGAGGTAGCGGGAGTGGTACAGATACGCAGTATTTT.

The J gene is TRBJ2-5, the V gene TRBV2; no definite D call. The CDR3 is 13 residues long. V was trimmed by 8 bases and J by 0 bases, leaving 10 bases between them. Germline CDR1 is SNHLY and CDR2 is FYNNEI. CDR3 DNA: TGTGCCAGCCGTTCCAGAAACCAAGAGACCCAGTACTTC. Residues: CASRSRNQETQYF.

The rearrangement links TRBV19 to TRBJ2-3, with a possible D match to TRBD1 (5 bases). The CDR3 consists of 14 residues. V was pared by 5 bases and J by 2 bases, with 11 bases between. Germline V gene sequence: CDR1 LNHDA, CDR2 SQIVND (reference sequence). The CDR3 protein is CASSPRQTTDTQYF. For the CDR3, the DNA is TGTGCCAGTAGTCCAAGACAGACCACAGATACGCAGTATTTT.

V usage is TRBV19 and J usage is TRBJ2-2, with TRBD1 matching over 10 bases. CDR3 length: 15 residues. In germline, CDR1 is LNHDA, CDR2 SQIVND (reference sequence). Germline trimming cut 7 bases from V and 5 bases from J; bases unmatched to any gene: 7. CDR3 amino acids: CASTPGTGETGELFF. The CDR3 bases are TGTGCCAGTACCCCCGGGACAGGGGAGACCGGGGAGCTGTTTTTT.

J is TRBJ2-5 and V is TRBV3-1 (or the pseudogene TRBV3-2); perhaps TRBD2 as D (6 bases). The CDR3 has 16 amino acids. Germline assignment: CDR1 LGHDT and CDR2 YNNKEL (reference sequence). V was trimmed by 3 bases and J by 0 bases, leaving 14 bases between them. CDR3 DNA sequence: TGTGCCAGCAGCCAGAGACTAGGCCTCTACCAAGAGACCCAGTACTTC. This codes for CASSQRLGLYQETQYF.

This clone has only one observation. CDR3 in amino acids: CSVELRGSVYEQYF. The DNA for the CDR3 is TGCAGCGTTGAGTTGCGAGGGAGCGTCTACGAGCAGTACTTC. The rearrangement joins TRBV29-1 to TRBJ2-7, with D tentatively TRBD2 (5 bases). The CDR3 covers 14 residues. The germline V gene encodes CDR1 SQVTM and CDR2 ANQGSEA. The V gene lost 3 bases and the J gene lost 3 bases, with 15 bases spanning the gap.

The V and J genes are TRBV28 and TRBJ1-3; the D gene is possibly TRBD1 (6 bases). CDR3 length: 16 residues. Germline lookup yields CDR1 MDHEN and CDR2 SYDVKM. Deletions cut 5 bases from V and 4 bases from J, with 18 bases between. The CDR3 is CASSGGGTIVGNTIYF. The DNA for the CDR3 is TGTGCCAGCAGTGGAGGGGGGACGATTGTGGGAAACACCATATATTTT.

This chain uses TRBV4-2 with TRBJ2-6, with D possibly TRBD1 on 6 matching bases. Germline V gene sequence: CDR1 LGHNA, CDR2 YNFKEQ. Trimming took off 5 bases at V and 2 bases at J, with 19 bases between the two ends. The CDR3 consists of 18 residues. The CDR3 loop is CASSESGQRMAGANVLTF. CDR3 DNA: TGTGCCAGCAGCGAGTCGGGACAACGAATGGCTGGGGCCAACGTCCTGACTTTC.

The V call is TRBV20-1, the J call TRBJ2-1, with no clear D. V shed 6 bases and J shed 8 bases, with 11 bases lying between them. CDR1 and CDR2 from the germline V gene are DFQATT and SNEGSKA (reference sequence). This CDR3 is built from 11 residues. The CDR3 nucleotides read TGCAGTGCCCCAGCTATGGATGAGCAGTTCTTC. Translating it yields CSAPAMDEQFF.

The chain couples TRBV27 to TRBJ2-2; a weak D match, TRBD2 (6 bases). The CDR3 contains 17 residues. From germline, CDR1 is MNHEY and CDR2 SMNVEV (reference sequence). V was trimmed by 6 bases and J by 5 bases, leaving 22 bases between them. The chain's CDR3 is CASRQPPGRAGTGELFF. The CDR3, as DNA: TGTGCCAGCAGGCAACCCCCGGGGCGGGCGGGGACCGGGGAGCTGTTTTTT.

The chain combines TRBV6-2 or TRBV6-3 with TRBJ1-5; 7 positions agree with TRBD1. CDR1 MNHEY and CDR2 SVGEGT come from the germline V gene. This CDR3 contains 12 residues. Trimming removed 5 bases from V and 9 bases from J; junction bases left unmatched: 4. This CDR3 is CASSHRGGPQHF. The CDR3 DNA sequence: TGTGCCAGCAGTCACAGGGGAGGGCCCCAGCATTTT.

This rearrangement joins TRBV19 to TRBJ2-7, with D tentatively TRBD2 (6 bases). The germline gives CDR1 LNHDA, CDR2 SQIVND (reference sequence). This CDR3 region has 14 residues. V was shortened by 6 bases and J by 3 bases, with 15 bases between the two germline ends. The CDR3 region has the DNA TGTGCCAGTAGACGAGCGGGCGGAGACTACGAGCAGTACTTC. Amino acids: CASRRAGGDYEQYF.

Only one count was recorded for this clone. V and J are TRBV30 and TRBJ2-2, with D unresolved. Looked up from germline, CDR1 is GTSNPN and CDR2 is SVGIG (reference sequence). The ends were cut back, 1 base at V and 1 base at J, with 4 bases in the middle. This CDR3 is built from 13 residues. The CDR3 loop reads CAWSALNTGELFF. The DNA for the CDR3 is TGTGCCTGGAGTGCGTTGAACACCGGGGAGCTGTTTTTT.

The V and J genes are TRBV5-6 and TRBJ2-1; D possibly matches TRBD1 or TRBD2 (6 bases each). V shed 1 base and J shed 2 bases, with 19 bases lying between them. CDR1 is SGHDT, CDR2 YYEEEE, per germline. The CDR3 spans 18 residues. The CDR3 sequence is CASSLSSSERGAYNEQFF. The CDR3 DNA follows: TGTGCCAGCAGCTTGTCCTCTAGCGAAAGGGGGGCCTACAATGAGCAGTTCTTC.

The chain uses TRBV11-3 and TRBJ2-7; D is perhaps TRBD1 (5 bases). The ends were cut back, 4 bases at V and 6 bases at J, with 16 bases in the middle. CDR1 is SGHNT and CDR2 is YENEEA in the germline V gene. The CDR3 length is 14 residues. The CDR3 here is CASSSRRQGGEQYF. The CDR3 bases are TGTGCCAGCAGCTCCCGGCGGCAGGGTGGCGAGCAGTACTTC.

V usage is TRBV11-2 and J usage is TRBJ2-7; 8 bases are shared with TRBD1. CDR3 length: 15 amino acids. Germline V gene data show CDR1 as SGHAT and CDR2 as FQNNGV. After removal of 4 bases from V and 0 bases from J, the junction contained 5 bases not matched to a gene. The chain's CDR3 is CASSSTGGLSYEQYF. The CDR3 bases are TGTGCCAGCAGCTCCACAGGGGGACTCTCCTACGAGCAGTACTTC.

The CDR3 region has the DNA TGTGCCAGCAGCCCCCTCGGAGAGAGAAACTACGAGCAGTACTTC. Amino acids: CASSPLGERNYEQYF. The chain recombines TRBV3-1 (or the pseudogene TRBV3-2) with TRBJ2-7, with D hard to call. Germline CDR1 reads LGHDT; CDR2 reads YNNKEL (reference sequence). Trimming left V 4 bases short and J 3 bases short, with 16 bases between. CDR3 length: 15 amino acids.

The gene calls are TRBV5-1 and TRBJ2-3; 10 positions match TRBD1. This CDR3 comprises 14 residues. V was pared by 2 bases and J by 6 bases, with 3 bases of the junction left unmatched. Germline V lookup: CDR1 SGHRS, CDR2 YFSETQ. The CDR3 sequence is CASSFGTGDDTQYF. The CDR3 nucleotides read TGCGCCAGCAGCTTCGGGACAGGGGACGATACGCAGTATTTT.

This clone was observed a handful of times. The chain recombines TRBV5-1 with TRBJ2-1, with no clear D. Germline V gene sequence: CDR1 SGHRS, CDR2 YFSETQ. V lost 2 bases to trimming and J lost 6 bases, with 12 bases between them. CDR3 length equals 14 residues. The CDR3 nucleotides are TGCGCCAGCAGCTTCGGCGACGGAACCAATGAGCAGTTCTTC. This translates into CASSFGDGTNEQFF.

As for this clone: Germline is not matched at one junction end, which may reflect a read error. V and J are TRBV7-7 and TRBJ2-2; 7 nucleotides align to TRBD2. Germline CDR1 SSHAT, CDR2 FNYEAQ (reference sequence). The CDR3 has 14 amino acids. CDR3 bases: TGTGCTAGCAGCTTAGGACTAGACGGCGGGGAGCTGTTTTTT. Residues: CASSLGLDGGELFF.

The chain carries TRBV6-6 and TRBJ2-1; TRBD2 matches at 15 bases. Unmatched junction bases numbered 2, after V lost 6 bases and J lost 5 bases. The CDR3 is 15 residues long. Looked up from germline, CDR1 is MNHNY and CDR2 is SVGAGI (reference sequence). The CDR3 region is CASSGTSGGNNEQFF. CDR3 in DNA: TGTGCCAGCAGCGGGACTAGCGGGGGGAACAATGAGCAGTTCTTC.